This T cell receptor beta chain appears in the sequencing data of a study of T cells after yellow fever vaccination. Study-wide findings and caveats: Just a small share of clonotypes turned up in the CD4 compartment as well as the CD8 compartment. Booster samples showed a return of most primary-vaccination clones (roughly 96% CD4, approximately 88% CD8).

On this clonotype: The antigen is undetermined.

It was through 5'RACE template switching that TCR cDNA was made, with a universal primer site and UMIs added. TCRdb analysed the 5' RACE reads with MiXCR anew, one entry per CDR3 protein. The repertoire includes some 350,000 distinct CDR3 sequences, 7.5% to 9% of them detected once, and about 20% sits in the top ten. Trimming pared 3 bases from V and 4 bases from J, leaving 19 bases between. CDR1 and CDR2 (germline): SGHTA, FQGNSA. The CDR3 has 17 amino acids. This receptor was taken from a man aged 18 to 30 who received the YFV17D yellow fever vaccine. Specimen: PBMCs, collected on the day of the first yellow fever vaccination. The rearrangement links TRBV7-2 to TRBJ2-1; tentatively, D is TRBD1 or TRBD2 (5 bases each). This CDR3 is CASSFAGTPSGYNEQFF. The CDR3 DNA is TGTGCCAGCAGCTTTGCCGGGACGCCCTCCGGGTACAATGAGCAGTTCTTC.